This T cell receptor (gamma chain) was found in a study of gamma-delta T cells after stem cell transplantation. After removal of 0 bases from V and 1 base from J, the junction contained 6 bases not matched to a gene. Germline values: CDR1 EGSTGY, CDR2 YDSYTSSV. This CDR3 is built from 15 residues. TCRdb fed the RT-PCR reads to CATT. Here the sample spans 1,000 to 1,500 gamma-chain clones, more than 70% being singletons. This receptor was taken from a human donor. It is not recorded whose cells these are; they may come from a transplant donor. The chain uses TRGV4 and TRGJ1 or TRGJ2. TCRdb lists no J gene, so it was determined here by aligning the DNA to germline. The sequenced sample was gamma-delta T cells. In nucleotides, the CDR3 is TGTGCCACCTGGGATGGGCCCTTAAATTATTATAAGAAACTCTTT. Protein sequence: CATWDGPLNYYKKLF.